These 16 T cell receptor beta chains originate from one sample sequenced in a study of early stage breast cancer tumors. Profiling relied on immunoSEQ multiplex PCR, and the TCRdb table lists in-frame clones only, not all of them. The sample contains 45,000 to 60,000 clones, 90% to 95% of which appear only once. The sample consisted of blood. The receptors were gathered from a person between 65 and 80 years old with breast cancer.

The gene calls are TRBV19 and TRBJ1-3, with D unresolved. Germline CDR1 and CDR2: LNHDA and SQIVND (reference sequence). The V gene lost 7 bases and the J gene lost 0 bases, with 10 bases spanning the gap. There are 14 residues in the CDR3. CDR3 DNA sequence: TGTGCCAGTACGAGAGGATTCTCTGGAAACACCATATATTTT. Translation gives CASTRGFSGNTIYF.

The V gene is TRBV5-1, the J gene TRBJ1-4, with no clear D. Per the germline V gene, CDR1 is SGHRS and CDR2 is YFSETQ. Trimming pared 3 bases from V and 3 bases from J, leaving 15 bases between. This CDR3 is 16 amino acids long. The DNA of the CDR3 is TGCGCCAGCAGCTCGGGGTCAGGCCCACCTAATGAAAAACTGTTTTTT. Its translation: CASSSGSGPPNEKLFF.

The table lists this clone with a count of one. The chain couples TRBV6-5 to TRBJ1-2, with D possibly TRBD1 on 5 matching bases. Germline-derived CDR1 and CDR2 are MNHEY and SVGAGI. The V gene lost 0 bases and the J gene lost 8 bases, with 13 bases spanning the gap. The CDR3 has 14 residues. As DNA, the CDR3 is TGTGCCAGCAGTTACTCACAGGCAGATATGGGCTACACCTTC. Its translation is CASSYSQADMGYTF.

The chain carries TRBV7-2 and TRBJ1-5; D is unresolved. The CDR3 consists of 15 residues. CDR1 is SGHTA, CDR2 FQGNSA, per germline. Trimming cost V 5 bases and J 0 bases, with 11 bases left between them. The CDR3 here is CASSNSPVSNQPQHF. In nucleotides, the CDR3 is TGTGCCAGCAGCAATTCCCCAGTTAGCAATCAGCCCCAGCATTTT.

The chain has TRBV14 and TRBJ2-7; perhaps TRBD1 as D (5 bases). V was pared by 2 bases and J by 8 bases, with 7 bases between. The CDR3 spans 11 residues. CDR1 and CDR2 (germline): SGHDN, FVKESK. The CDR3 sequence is CASSQQGKQYF. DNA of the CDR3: TGTGCCAGCAGCCAACAGGGAAAGCAGTACTTC. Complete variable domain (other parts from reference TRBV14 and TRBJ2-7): EAGVTQFPSHSVIEKGQTVTLRCDPISGHDNLYWYRRVMGKEIKFLLHFVKESKQDESGMPNNRFLAERTGGTYSTLKVQPAELEDSGVYFCASSQQGKQYFGPGTRLTVT.

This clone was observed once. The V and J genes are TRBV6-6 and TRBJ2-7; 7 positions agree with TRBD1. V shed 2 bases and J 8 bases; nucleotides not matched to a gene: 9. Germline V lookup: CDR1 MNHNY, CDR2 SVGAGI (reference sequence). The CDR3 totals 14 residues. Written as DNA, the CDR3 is TGTGCCAGCAGTTACGGGACAGAAACTACGAAGCAGTACTTC. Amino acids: CASSYGTETTKQYF.

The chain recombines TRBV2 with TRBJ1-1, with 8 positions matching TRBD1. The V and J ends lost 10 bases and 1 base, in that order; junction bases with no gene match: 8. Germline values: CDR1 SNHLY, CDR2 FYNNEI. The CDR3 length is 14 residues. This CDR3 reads CAIQGAWRNTEAFF. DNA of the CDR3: TGTGCCATCCAGGGGGCCTGGAGGAACACTGAAGCTTTCTTT.

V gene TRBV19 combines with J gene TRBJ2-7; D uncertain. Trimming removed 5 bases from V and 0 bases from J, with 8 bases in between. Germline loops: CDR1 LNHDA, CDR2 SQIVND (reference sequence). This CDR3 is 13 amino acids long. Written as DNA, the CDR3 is TGTGCCAGTAGTGCCCCTAGCTCCTACGAGCAGTACTTC. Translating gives CASSAPSSYEQYF. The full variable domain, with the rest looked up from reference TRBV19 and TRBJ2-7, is DGGITQSPKYLFRKEGQNVTLSCEQNLNHDAMYWYRQDPGQGLRLIYYSQIVNDFQKGDIAEGYSVSREKKESFPLTVTSAQKNPTAFYLCASSAPSSYEQYFGPGTRLTVT.

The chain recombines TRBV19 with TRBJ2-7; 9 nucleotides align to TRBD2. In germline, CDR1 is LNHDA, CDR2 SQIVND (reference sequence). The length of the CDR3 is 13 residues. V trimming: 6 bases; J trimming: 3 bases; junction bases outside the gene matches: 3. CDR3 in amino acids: CASSRLADYEQYF. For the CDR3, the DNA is TGTGCCAGTAGCCGACTAGCGGACTACGAGCAGTACTTC.

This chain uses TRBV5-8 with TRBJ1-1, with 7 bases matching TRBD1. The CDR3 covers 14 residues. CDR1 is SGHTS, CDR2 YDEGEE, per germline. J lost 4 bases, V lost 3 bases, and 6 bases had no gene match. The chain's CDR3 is CASSSYPGGTEAFF. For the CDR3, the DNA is TGTGCCAGCAGCTCATATCCAGGGGGCACTGAAGCTTTCTTT.

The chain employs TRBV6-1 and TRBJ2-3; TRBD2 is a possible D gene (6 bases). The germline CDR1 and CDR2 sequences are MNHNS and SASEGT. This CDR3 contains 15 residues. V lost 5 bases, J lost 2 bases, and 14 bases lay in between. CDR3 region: CASSFWDSPTDTQYF. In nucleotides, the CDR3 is TGTGCCAGCAGTTTCTGGGACTCCCCCACAGATACGCAGTATTTT.

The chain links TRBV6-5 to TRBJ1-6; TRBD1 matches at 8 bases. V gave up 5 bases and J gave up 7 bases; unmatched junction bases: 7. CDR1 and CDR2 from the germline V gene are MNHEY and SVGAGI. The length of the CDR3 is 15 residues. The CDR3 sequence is CASSTLRGRNSPLHF. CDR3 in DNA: TGTGCCAGCAGTACTCTCAGGGGGCGGAATTCACCCCTCCACTTT.

This CDR3 is CASSLGRKGTGANYGYTF. DNA of the CDR3: TGTGCCAGCAGCTTAGGACGTAAAGGGACAGGCGCTAACTATGGCTACACCTTC. The J gene is TRBJ1-2, the V gene TRBV7-9; 8 nucleotides match TRBD1. J lost 0 bases, V lost 1 base, and 10 bases had no gene match. Germline V gene sequence: CDR1 SEHNR, CDR2 FQNEAQ (reference sequence). CDR3 length: 18 amino acids.

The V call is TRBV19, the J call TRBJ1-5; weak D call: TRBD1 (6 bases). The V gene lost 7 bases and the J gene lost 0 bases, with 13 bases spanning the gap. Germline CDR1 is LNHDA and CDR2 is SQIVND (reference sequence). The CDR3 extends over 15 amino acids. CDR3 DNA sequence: TGTGCCAGTACTCGGGCAGGGGATAGCAATCAGCCCCAGCATTTT. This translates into CASTRAGDSNQPQHF.

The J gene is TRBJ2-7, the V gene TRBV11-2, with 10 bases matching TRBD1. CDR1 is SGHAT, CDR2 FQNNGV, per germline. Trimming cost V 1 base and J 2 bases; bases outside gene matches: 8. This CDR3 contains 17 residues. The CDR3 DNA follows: TGTGCCAGCAGCTTAGCTTTAGGGGGACAGGGGACCTACGAGCAGTACTTC. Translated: CASSLALGGQGTYEQYF.

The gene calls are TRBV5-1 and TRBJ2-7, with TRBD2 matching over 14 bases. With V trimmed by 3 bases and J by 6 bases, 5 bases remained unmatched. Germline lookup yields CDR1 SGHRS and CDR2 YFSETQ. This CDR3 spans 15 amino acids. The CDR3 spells CASSSGLAGEGEQYF. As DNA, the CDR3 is TGCGCCAGCAGCTCGGGACTAGCGGGGGAAGGCGAGCAGTACTTC.